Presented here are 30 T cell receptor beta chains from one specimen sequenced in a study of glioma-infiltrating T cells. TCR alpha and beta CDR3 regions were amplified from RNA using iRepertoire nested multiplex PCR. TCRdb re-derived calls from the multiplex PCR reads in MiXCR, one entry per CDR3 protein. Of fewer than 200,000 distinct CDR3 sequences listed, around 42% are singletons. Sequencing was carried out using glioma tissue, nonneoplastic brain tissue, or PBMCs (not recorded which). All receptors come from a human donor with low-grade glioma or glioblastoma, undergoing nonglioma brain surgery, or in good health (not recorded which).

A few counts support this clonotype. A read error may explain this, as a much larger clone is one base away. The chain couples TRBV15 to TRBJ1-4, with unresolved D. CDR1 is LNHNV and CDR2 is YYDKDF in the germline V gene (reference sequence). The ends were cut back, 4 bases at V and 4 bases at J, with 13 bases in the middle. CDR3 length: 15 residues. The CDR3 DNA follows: TGTGCCACCAGCAACCAGAAGACGGTTAATGAAAAACTGTTTTTT. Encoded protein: CATSNQKTVNEKLFF.

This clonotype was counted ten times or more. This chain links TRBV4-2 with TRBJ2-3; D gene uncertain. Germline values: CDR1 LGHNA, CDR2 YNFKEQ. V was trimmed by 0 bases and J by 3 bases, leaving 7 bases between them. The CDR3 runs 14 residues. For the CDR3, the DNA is TGTGCCAGCAGCCAAGAGCTTAGAACAGATACGCAGTATTTT. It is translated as CASSQELRTDTQYF.

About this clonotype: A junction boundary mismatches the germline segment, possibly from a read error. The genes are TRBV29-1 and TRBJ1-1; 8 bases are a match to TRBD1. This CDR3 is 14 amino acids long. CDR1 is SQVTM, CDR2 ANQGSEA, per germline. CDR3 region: CGVDRGQRNTEAFF. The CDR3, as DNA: TGCGGCGTCGACAGGGGCCAGAGGAACACTGAAGCTTTCTTT.

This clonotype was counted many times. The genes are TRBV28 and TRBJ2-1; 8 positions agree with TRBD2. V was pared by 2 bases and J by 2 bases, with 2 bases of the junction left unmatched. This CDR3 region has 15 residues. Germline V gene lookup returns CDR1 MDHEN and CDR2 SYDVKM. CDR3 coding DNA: TGTGCCAGCAGTTTAGCGACTAGCGCCTACAATGAGCAGTTCTTC. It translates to CASSLATSAYNEQFF.

CDR3 sequence: CATATTIRTSGRSEQFF. In nucleotides, the CDR3 is TGTGCCACTGCTACCACTATACGGACTAGCGGGAGAAGTGAGCAGTTCTTC. The chain combines TRBV28 with TRBJ2-1, with 13 nucleotides matching TRBD2. The length of the CDR3 is 17 residues. The V segment lost 10 bases and the J segment 9 bases; nucleotides outside the gene matches: 18. Germline V gene lookup returns CDR1 MDHEN and CDR2 SYDVKM.

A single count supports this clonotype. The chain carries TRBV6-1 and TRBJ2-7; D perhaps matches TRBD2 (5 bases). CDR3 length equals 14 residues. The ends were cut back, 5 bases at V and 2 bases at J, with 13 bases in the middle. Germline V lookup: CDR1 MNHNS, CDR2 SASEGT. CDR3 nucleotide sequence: TGTGCCAGCAGTATACAGAGAGGGCCCTACGAGCAGTACTTC. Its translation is CASSIQRGPYEQYF.

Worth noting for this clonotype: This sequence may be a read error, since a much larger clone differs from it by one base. CDR3 bases: TGTGCCAGAAGTTCCGAGGGGGGCACTGAAGCTTTCTTT. Translation gives CARSSEGGTEAFF. The J gene is TRBJ1-1, the V gene TRBV12-3 or TRBV12-4; tentatively, D is TRBD1 (6 bases). The CDR3 runs 13 residues.

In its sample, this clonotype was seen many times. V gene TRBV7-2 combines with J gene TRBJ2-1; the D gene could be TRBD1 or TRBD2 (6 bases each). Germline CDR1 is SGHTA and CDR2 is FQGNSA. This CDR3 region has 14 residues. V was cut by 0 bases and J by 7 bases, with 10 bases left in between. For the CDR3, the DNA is TGTGCCAGCAGCTTAGCGGGGGGCGGGAATGAGCAGTTCTTC. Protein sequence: CASSLAGGGNEQFF.

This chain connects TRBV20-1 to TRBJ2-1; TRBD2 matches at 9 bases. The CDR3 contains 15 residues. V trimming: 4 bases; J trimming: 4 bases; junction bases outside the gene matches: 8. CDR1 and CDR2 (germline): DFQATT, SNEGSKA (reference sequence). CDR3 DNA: TGCAGTGCTACCCCGGGACTAGCCCCATACAATGAGCAGTTCTTC. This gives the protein CSATPGLAPYNEQFF.

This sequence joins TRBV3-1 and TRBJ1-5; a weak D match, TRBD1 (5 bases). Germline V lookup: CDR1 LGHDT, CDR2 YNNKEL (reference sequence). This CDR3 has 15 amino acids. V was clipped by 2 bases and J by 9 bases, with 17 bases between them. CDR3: CASSQTPQGGTPQHF. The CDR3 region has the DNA TGTGCCAGCAGCCAAACCCCGCAGGGAGGAACGCCCCAGCATTTT.

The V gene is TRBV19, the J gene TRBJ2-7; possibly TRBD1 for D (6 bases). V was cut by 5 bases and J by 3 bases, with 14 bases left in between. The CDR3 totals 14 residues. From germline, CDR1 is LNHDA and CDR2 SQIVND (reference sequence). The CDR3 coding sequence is TGTGCCAGTAGTCCTCTGGGGGCCTTCTACGAGCAGTACTTC. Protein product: CASSPLGAFYEQYF. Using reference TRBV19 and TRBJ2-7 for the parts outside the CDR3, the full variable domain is DGGITQSPKYLFRKEGQNVTLSCEQNLNHDAMYWYRQDPGQGLRLIYYSQIVNDFQKGDIAEGYSVSREKKESFPLTVTSAQKNPTAFYLCASSPLGAFYEQYFGPGTRLTVT.

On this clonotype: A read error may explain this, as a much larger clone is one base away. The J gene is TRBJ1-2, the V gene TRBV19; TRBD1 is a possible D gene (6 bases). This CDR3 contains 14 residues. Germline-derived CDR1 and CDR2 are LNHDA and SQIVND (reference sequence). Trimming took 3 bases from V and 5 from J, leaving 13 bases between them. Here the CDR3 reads CASSILRTEYGYTF. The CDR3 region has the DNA TGTGCCAGTAGTATCCTAAGGACAGAGTATGGCTACACCTTC.

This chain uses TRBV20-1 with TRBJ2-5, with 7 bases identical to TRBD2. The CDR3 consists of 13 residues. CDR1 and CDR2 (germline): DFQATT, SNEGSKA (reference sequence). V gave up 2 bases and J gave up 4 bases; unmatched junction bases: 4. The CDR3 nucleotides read TGCAGTGCTAGAACGGGAGGCCCAGAGACCCAGTACTTC. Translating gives CSARTGGPETQYF.

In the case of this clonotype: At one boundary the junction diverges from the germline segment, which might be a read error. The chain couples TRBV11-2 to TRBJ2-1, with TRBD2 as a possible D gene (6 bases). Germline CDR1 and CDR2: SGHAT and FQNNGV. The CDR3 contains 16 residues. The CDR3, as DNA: TGTGCCAGCAGCTCATTTAGCGGTAGCTCCTACAATGAGGAGTTCTTC. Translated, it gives CASSSFSGSSYNEEFF. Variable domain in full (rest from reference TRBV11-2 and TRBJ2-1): EAGVAQSPRYKIIEKRQSVAFWCNPISGHATLYWYQQILGQGPKLLIQFQNNGVVDDSQLPKDRFSAERLKGVDSTLKIQPAKLEDSAVYLCASSSFSGSSYNEEFFGPGTRLTVL.

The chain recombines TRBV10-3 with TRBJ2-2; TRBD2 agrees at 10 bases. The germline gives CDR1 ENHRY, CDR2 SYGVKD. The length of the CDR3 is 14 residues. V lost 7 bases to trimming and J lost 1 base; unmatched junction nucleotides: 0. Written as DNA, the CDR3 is TGTGCCATCACTAGCGGGAGGAACACCGGGGAGCTGTTTTTT. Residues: CAITSGRNTGELFF.

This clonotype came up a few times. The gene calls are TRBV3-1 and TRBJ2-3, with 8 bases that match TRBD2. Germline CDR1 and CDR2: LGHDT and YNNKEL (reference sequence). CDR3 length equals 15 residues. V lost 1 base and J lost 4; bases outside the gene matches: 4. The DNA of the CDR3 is TGTGCCAGCAGCCAAGGGCCTAGCGGGCCAGATACGCAGTATTTT. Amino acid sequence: CASSQGPSGPDTQYF.

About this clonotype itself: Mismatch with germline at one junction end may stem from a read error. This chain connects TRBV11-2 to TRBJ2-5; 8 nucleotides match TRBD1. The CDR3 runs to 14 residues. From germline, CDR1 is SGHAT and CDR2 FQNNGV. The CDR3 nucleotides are TGTGCCAGCAGCTTACCCAGGGGGCAAGAGACCAAGTACTTC. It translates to CASSLPRGQETKYF. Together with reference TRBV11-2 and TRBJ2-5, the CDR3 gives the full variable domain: EAGVAQSPRYKIIEKRQSVAFWCNPISGHATLYWYQQILGQGPKLLIQFQNNGVVDDSQLPKDRFSAERLKGVDSTLKIQPAKLEDSAVYLCASSLPRGQETKYFGPGTRLLVL.

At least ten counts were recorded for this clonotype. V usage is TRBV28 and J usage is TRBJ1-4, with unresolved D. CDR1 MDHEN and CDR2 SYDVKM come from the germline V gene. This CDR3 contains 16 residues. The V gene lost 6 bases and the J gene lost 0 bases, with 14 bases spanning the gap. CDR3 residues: CASRRRATATNEKLFF. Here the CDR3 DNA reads TGTGCCAGCAGGAGACGGGCTACCGCAACTAATGAAAAACTGTTTTTT.

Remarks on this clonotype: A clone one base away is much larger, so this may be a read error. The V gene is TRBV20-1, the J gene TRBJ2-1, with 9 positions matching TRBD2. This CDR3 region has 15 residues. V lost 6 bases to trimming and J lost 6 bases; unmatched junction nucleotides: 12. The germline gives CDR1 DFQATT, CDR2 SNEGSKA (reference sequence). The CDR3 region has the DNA TGCAGTGCGCCTCACGTGACTAGCGGCCCCAATGAGCAGTTCTTC. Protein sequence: CSAPHVTSGPNEQFF.

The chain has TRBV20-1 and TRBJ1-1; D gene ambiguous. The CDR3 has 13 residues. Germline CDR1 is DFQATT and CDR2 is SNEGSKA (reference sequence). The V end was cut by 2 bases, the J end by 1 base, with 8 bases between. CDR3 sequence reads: CSARISANTEAFF. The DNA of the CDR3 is TGCAGTGCTAGAATTTCGGCGAACACTGAAGCTTTCTTT.

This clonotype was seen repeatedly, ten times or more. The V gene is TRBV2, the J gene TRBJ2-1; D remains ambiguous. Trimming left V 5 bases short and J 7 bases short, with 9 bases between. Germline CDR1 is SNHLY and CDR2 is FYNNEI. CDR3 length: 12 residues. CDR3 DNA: TGTGCCAGCAGTAGTCTAATGAATGAGCAGTTCTTC. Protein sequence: CASSSLMNEQFF.

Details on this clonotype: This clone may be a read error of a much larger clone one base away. The CDR3 nucleotides read TGTGCCACCAGCAGAGAAGCGGGAGACTCTTTAAGTGAGCAGTTCTTC. Amino acids: CATSREAGDSLSEQFF. The gene calls are TRBV15 and TRBJ2-1; 8 positions match TRBD2. The length of the CDR3 is 16 residues. Germline V gene data show CDR1 as LNHNV and CDR2 as YYDKDF (reference sequence). Losses at the gene ends were 0 bases for V and 9 bases for J; bases not matched to a gene: 10.

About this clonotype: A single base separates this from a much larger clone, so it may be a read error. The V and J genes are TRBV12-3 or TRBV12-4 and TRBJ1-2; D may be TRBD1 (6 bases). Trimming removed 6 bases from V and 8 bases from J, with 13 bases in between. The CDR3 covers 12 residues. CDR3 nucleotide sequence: TGTGCCAGCAGCCCAGGCACAGGGGGCTACACCTTC. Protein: CASSPGTGGYTF.

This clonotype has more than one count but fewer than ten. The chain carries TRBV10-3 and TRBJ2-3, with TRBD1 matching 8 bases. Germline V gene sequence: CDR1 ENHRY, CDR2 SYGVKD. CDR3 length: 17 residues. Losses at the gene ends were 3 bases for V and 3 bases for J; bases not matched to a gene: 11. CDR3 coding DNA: TGTGCCATCAGTGATCCGGACAGGGCTGAGGCTACAGATACGCAGTATTTT. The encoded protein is CAISDPDRAEATDTQYF.

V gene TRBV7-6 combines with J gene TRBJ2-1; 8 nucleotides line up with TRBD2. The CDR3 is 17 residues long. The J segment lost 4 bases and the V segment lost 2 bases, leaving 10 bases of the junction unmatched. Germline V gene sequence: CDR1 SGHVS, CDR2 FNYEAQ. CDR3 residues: CASSLTQAGVWYNEQFF. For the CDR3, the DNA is TGTGCCAGCAGCTTAACACAAGCGGGAGTATGGTACAATGAGCAGTTCTTC.

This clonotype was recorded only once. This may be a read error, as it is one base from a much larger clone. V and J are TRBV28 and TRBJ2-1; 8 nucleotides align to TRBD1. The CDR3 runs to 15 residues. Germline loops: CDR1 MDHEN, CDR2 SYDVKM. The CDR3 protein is CASKRQGSSYYEQFF. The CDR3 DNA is TGTGCCAGCAAAAGACAGGGGAGCTCCTACTATGAGCAGTTCTTC.

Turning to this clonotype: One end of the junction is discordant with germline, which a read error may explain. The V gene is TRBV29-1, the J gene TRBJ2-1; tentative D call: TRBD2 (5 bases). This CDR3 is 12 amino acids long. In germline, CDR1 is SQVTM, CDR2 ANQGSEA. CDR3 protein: CSVREGRNEKFF. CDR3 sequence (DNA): TGCAGCGTCAGAGAGGGTCGGAATGAGAAGTTCTTC.

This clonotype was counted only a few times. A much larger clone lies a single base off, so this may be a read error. The CDR3 nucleotides read TGCAGTGCTATTCGAGAAAGGAATCAGCCCCAGCATTTT. As protein: CSAIRERNQPQHF. The V and J genes are TRBV20-1 and TRBJ1-5; unclear D gene. CDR1 DFQATT and CDR2 SNEGSKA come from the germline V gene (reference sequence). The V end was cut by 4 bases, the J end by 4 bases, with 11 bases between. The CDR3 has 13 amino acids.

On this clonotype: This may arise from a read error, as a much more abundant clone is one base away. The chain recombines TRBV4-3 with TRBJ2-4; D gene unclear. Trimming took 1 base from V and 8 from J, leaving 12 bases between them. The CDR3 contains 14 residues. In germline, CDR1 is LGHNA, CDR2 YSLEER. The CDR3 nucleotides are TGCGCCAGCAGCCAAGTGTCTTGGGGATACATTCAGTACTTC. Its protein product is CASSQVSWGYIQYF.

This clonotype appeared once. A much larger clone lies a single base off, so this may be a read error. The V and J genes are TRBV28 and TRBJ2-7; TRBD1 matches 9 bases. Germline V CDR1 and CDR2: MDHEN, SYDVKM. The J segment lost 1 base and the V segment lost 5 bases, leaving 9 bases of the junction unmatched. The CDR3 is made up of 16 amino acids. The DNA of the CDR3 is TGTGCCAGCAGTCGCCCCGGGACAGGGCTATCCTACGAGCAGTACTTC. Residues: CASSRPGTGLSYEQYF.